The clone carrying this T cell receptor beta chain was seen many times. Its antigen is undetermined. The source of the sample is a study of neurological immune-mediated disorders. The germline V and J ends were trimmed by 0 bases and 4 bases, with 8 bases remaining between them. The CDR3 extends over 15 amino acids. CDR1 is SGHRS, CDR2 YFSETQ, per germline. Whole-study findings and limits: Patients with HTLV-1-associated myelopathy showed the most TCR clonal expansion. Those with multiple sclerosis showed the least, falling below healthy controls. Across subjects, expanded clones had no CDR3 amino acid sequences in common, pointing to private repertoires in all groups.

The making of cDNA relied on 5'RACE with 10-nucleotide random UMIs. One entry per CDR3 protein, called by TCRdb with MiXCR from the 5' RACE reads. The sample yields fewer than 20,000 distinct CDR3 sequences, over 12% seen once. This TCR was recovered from a man in his fifties or sixties with HTLV-1-associated myelopathy (HAM/TSP). The V call is TRBV5-1, the J call TRBJ2-6; D unresolved. Source material: PBMCs. The CDR3 reads CASSLAPGGANVLTF. The CDR3, as DNA: TGCGCCAGCAGCTTGGCGCCCGGCGGGGCCAACGTCCTGACTTTC.